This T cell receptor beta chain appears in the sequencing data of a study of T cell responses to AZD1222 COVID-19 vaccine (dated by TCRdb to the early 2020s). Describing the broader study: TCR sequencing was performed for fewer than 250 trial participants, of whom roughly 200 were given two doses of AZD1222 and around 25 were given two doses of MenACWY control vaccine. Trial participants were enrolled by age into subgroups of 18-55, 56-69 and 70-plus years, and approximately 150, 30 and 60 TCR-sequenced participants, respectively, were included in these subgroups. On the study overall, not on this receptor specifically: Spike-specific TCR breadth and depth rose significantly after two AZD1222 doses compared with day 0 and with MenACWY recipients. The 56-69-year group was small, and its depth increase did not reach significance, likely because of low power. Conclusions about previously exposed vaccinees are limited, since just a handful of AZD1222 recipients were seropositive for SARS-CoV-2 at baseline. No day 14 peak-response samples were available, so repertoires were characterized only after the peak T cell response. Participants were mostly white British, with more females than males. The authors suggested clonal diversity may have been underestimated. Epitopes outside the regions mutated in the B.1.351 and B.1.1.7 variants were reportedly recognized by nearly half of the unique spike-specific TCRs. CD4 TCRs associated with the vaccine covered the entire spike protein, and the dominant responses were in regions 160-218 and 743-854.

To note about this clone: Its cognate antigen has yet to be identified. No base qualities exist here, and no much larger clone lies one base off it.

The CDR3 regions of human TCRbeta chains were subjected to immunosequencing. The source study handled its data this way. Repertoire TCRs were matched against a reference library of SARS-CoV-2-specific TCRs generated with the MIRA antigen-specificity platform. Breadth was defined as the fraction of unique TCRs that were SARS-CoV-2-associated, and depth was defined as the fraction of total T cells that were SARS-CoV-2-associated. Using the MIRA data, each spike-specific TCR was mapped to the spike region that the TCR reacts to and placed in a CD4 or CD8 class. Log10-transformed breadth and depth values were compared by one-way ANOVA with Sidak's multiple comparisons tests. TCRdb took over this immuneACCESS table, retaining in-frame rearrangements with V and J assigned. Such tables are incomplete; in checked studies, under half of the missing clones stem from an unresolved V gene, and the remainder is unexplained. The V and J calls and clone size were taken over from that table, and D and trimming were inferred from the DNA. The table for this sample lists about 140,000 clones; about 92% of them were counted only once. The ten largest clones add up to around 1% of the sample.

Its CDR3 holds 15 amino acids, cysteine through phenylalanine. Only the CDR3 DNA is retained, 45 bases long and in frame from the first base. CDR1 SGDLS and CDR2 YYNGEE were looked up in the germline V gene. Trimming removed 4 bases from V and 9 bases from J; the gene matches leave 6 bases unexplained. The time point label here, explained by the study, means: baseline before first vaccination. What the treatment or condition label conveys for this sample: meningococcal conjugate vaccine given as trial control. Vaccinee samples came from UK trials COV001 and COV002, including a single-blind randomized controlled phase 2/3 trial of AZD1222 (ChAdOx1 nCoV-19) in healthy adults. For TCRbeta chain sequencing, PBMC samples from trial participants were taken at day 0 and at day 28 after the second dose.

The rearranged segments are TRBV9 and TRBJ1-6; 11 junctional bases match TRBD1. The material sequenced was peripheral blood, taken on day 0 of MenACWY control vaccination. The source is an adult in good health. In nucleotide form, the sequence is TGTGCCAGCAGCCCCCGGGACAGGGGGAGTTCACCCCTCCACTTT. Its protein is CASSPRDRGSSPLHF.